The 17 T cell receptor beta chains below all came from one sample that was sequenced in a study of shared clonotypes between healthy human individuals. Assay: immunoSEQ multiplex PCR; the TCRdb copy retains only in-frame clones and omits some. The sample lists some 2,500,000 clones, approximately 90% occurring once. Sequenced input: naive CD4+ T cells from PBMCs. Sample subset: CD45RA+ positively selected. These receptors came from a man between 18 and 35 years old in good health. Some clones in this sample may be carry-over from other donors' samples.

The chain is built from TRBV29-1 and TRBJ2-7; 14 bases are a match to TRBD2. V lost 7 bases, J lost 3 bases, and 11 bases stayed unmatched. Germline V gene lookup returns CDR1 SQVTM and CDR2 ANQGSEA. The CDR3 spans 16 residues. This CDR3 reads CSAQGLAGGPNYEQYF. Written as DNA, the CDR3 is TGCAGCGCTCAAGGACTAGCGGGAGGCCCGAACTACGAGCAGTACTTC.

The CDR3 sequence is CASSQDSGQGGDTQYF. The CDR3 nucleotides are TGCGCCAGCAGCCAAGATTCCGGACAGGGGGGTGATACGCAGTATTTT. The gene calls are TRBV4-1 and TRBJ2-3; TRBD1 agrees at 10 bases. Germline CDR1 is MGHRA and CDR2 is YSYEKL. This CDR3 is 16 amino acids long. After removal of 0 bases from V and 6 bases from J, the junction contained 6 bases not matched to a gene.

Details on this clone: This same CDR3 is encoded by further DNA sequences in the sample. CDR3 DNA sequence: TGTGCCAGCTCACCACCGTCCGGGAGGGGCTACAATGAGCAGTTCTTC. Protein: CASSPPSGRGYNEQFF. V gene TRBV18 combines with J gene TRBJ2-1; the match to TRBD2 covers 8 bases. The V and J ends lost 0 bases and 3 bases, in that order; junction bases with no gene match: 4. The CDR3 has 16 amino acids. The germline CDR1 and CDR2 sequences are KGHSH and LQKENI.

The chain uses TRBV28 and TRBJ2-5; D is possibly TRBD2 (7 bases). The ends were cut back, 7 bases at V and 5 bases at J, with 23 bases in the middle. The CDR3 consists of 16 residues. Germline V gives CDR1 MDHEN, CDR2 SYDVKM. This chain's CDR3 is CASKWRGGGAGETQYF. The DNA of the CDR3 is TGTGCCAGCAAATGGCGCGGAGGGGGGGCTGGGGAGACCCAGTACTTC.

V usage is TRBV28 and J usage is TRBJ2-3; the D gene could be TRBD1 or TRBD2 (6 bases each). Germline V CDR1 and CDR2: MDHEN, SYDVKM. This CDR3 has 15 residues. V shed 9 bases and J shed 4 bases, with 20 bases lying between them. The CDR3 loop reads CASTKTSGGPDTQYF. As DNA, the CDR3 is TGTGCCAGTACTAAGACCTCCGGGGGCCCAGATACGCAGTATTTT.

About this clone: The same CDR3 arises from other DNA sequences in this sample as well. The J gene is TRBJ2-5, the V gene TRBV5-1; D uncertain. Per the germline V gene, CDR1 is SGHRS and CDR2 is YFSETQ. The CDR3 runs 13 residues. Trimming stripped 6 bases from V and 1 base from J, with 10 bases between. This chain's CDR3 is CASTPSPQETQYF. The CDR3 coding sequence is TGCGCCAGCACCCCATCGCCCCAAGAGACCCAGTACTTC.

This rearrangement joins TRBV4-3 to TRBJ1-2; TRBD1 agrees at 12 bases. CDR1 is LGHNA and CDR2 is YSLEER in the germline V gene. V lost 1 base and J lost 2; bases outside the gene matches: 2. CDR3 length: 16 amino acids. Here the CDR3 DNA reads TGCGCCAGCAGCCAAGGGGGGACAGGGGGCAACTATGGCTACACCTTC. This codes for CASSQGGTGGNYGYTF.

The chain joins TRBV28 to TRBJ2-2, with 12 bases lining up with TRBD2. The J segment lost 4 bases and the V segment lost 4 bases, leaving 7 bases of the junction unmatched. Per the germline V gene, CDR1 is MDHEN and CDR2 is SYDVKM. The CDR3 covers 17 residues. For the CDR3, the DNA is TGTGCCAGCAGTTCCTTTCGACTAGCGGGAGCCACCGGGGAGCTGTTTTTT. It translates to CASSSFRLAGATGELFF.

This chain joins TRBV7-8 and TRBJ2-7; 7 nucleotides align to TRBD2. Per the germline V gene, CDR1 is SGHVS and CDR2 is FQNEAQ. The CDR3 covers 13 residues. V lost 5 bases and J lost 0; bases outside the gene matches: 1. CDR3 DNA: TGTGCCAGCAGCCGGACTAGCTCCTACGAGCAGTACTTC. Translating it yields CASSRTSSYEQYF.

The chain uses TRBV28 and TRBJ1-2; 11 bases fit TRBD1. The CDR3 sequence is 16 residues long. Germline-derived CDR1 and CDR2 are MDHEN and SYDVKM. J gave up 1 base and V 7 bases, and 8 bases lay outside the gene matches. CDR3 in DNA: TGTGCCAGCATCGGGACAGGGGGGGGACATAACTATGGCTACACCTTC. It specifies CASIGTGGGHNYGYTF.

CDR3 protein: CATSPRDRAETQYF. CDR3 bases: TGTGCCACCAGCCCTAGGGACAGGGCTGAGACCCAGTACTTC. This rearrangement joins TRBV15 to TRBJ2-5, with 9 bases matching TRBD1. The length of the CDR3 is 14 residues. Losses at the gene ends were 5 bases for V and 5 bases for J; bases not matched to a gene: 6. CDR1 LNHNV and CDR2 YYDKDF come from the germline V gene (reference sequence). Filled out from reference TRBV15 and TRBJ2-5, the complete variable domain reads DAMVIQNPRYQVTQFGKPVTLSCSQTLNHNVMYWYQQKSSQAPKLLFHYYDKDFNNEADTPDNFQSRRPNTSFCFLDIRSPGLGDTAMYLCATSPRDRAETQYFGPGTRLLVL.

This chain joins TRBV5-5 and TRBJ2-1; D perhaps matches TRBD2 (5 bases). V shed 1 base and J shed 3 bases, with 11 bases lying between them. The CDR3 sequence is 15 residues long. Germline CDR1 SGHKS, CDR2 YYEKEE (reference sequence). CDR3 nucleotides: TGTGCCAGCAGCTTGTCGGGGAACAGCTACAATGAGCAGTTCTTC. Translation gives CASSLSGNSYNEQFF.

J is TRBJ2-2 and V is TRBV2; D unresolved. The CDR3 spans 13 residues. V was cut by 7 bases and J by 6 bases, with 12 bases left in between. Germline CDR1 and CDR2: SNHLY and FYNNEI. CDR3 protein: CASIPTRPGELFF. CDR3 in DNA: TGTGCCAGCATCCCTACCCGGCCCGGGGAGCTGTTTTTT. Combining the CDR3 with reference TRBV2 and TRBJ2-2 gives the whole variable domain EPEVTQTPSHQVTQMGQEVILRCVPISNHLYFYWYRQILGQKVEFLVSFYNNEISEKSEIFDDQFSVERPDGSNFTLKIRSTKLEDSAMYFCASIPTRPGELFFGEGSRLTVL.

The chain links TRBV29-1 to TRBJ1-2; weak D call: TRBD1 (5 bases). Germline assignment: CDR1 SQVTM and CDR2 ANQGSEA. CDR3 length equals 13 residues. Trimming left V 6 bases short and J 3 bases short, with 14 bases between. In DNA form, the CDR3 reads TGCAGCGTAACCGGGACGATTGACTATGGCTACACCTTC. This codes for CSVTGTIDYGYTF.

This chain connects TRBV4-1 to TRBJ2-7; no reliable D call. The germline V and J ends were trimmed by 2 bases and 2 bases, with 13 bases remaining between them. The CDR3 contains 15 residues. Germline V gene lookup returns CDR1 MGHRA and CDR2 YSYEKL. For the CDR3, the DNA is TGCGCCAGCAGCCAACCGGATATGGAGCCCTACGAGCAGTACTTC. This encodes CASSQPDMEPYEQYF.

The chain carries TRBV15 and TRBJ1-1; D gene unclear. The CDR3 consists of 13 residues. Trimming cost V 3 bases and J 1 base, with 6 bases left between them. Germline V lookup: CDR1 LNHNV, CDR2 YYDKDF (reference sequence). In nucleotides, the CDR3 is TGTGCCACCAGCAGGTATAAGAACACTGAAGCTTTCTTT. This sequence encodes CATSRYKNTEAFF.

This rearrangement joins TRBV28 to TRBJ1-5; D unresolved. There are 13 residues in the CDR3. Germline lookup yields CDR1 MDHEN and CDR2 SYDVKM. The germline V and J ends were trimmed by 6 bases and 4 bases, with 10 bases remaining between them. CDR3 residues: CASSPTVNQPQHF. Written as DNA, the CDR3 is TGTGCCAGCAGCCCTACAGTGAATCAGCCCCAGCATTTT.